These T cell receptor beta chains were read from a single sample in a study of monozygotic twins with inflammatory bowel disease. TCRdb re-called the 5' RACE reads and catalogs CDR3 proteins one per entry, DNA excluded. Its table records more than 300,000 distinct CDR3 sequences. Sample: blood. The source of these receptors is a human donor with ulcerative colitis or Crohn's disease, or a healthy co-twin of an affected twin (not recorded which). The CDR3 runs from the conserved cysteine through the conserved F or W. The order of the fields is J gene, V gene, CDR3 protein.

TRBJ2-7	TRBV10-3	CAISEPGQGAGYEQYF
TRBJ2-2	TRBV7-9	CASSPPGAGHTGELFF
TRBJ1-1	TRBV5-1	CASSSLGTDTEAFF
TRBJ1-5	TRBV7-9	CASSPGVEVEPQHF
TRBJ2-3	TRBV11-2	CASIPASGPTDTQYF
TRBJ1-3	TRBV19	CASRNRGRGNTIYF
TRBJ1-2	TRBV18	CASSPPGATSYGYTF
TRBJ2-2	TRBV6-2/TRBV6-3	CASRTDSRMPGELFF
TRBJ1-5	TRBV4-2	CASSQVAVSYSNQPQHF
TRBJ2-2	TRBV15	CATSRDSYGVRNTGELFF
TRBJ2-3	TRBV20-1	CSAPRTQGADTQYF
TRBJ2-7	TRBV7-3	CARSNPGRRYGEQYF
TRBJ2-3	TRBV28	CASSLIRQGASTDTQYF
TRBJ2-6	TRBV6-5	CASSYSGVGQGANVLTF
TRBJ2-4	TRBV6-5	CASSLAGGTPWAKNMQYF
TRBJ1-5	TRBV7-8	CASSLIWDRNQPQHF
TRBJ1-1	TRBV7-2	CASSPRTGYRTEAFF
TRBJ1-5	TRBV19	CASSTQGKHQPQHF
TRBJ2-2	TRBV6-1	CASRPGTGRNTGELFF
TRBJ2-1	TRBV3-1	CASSQRGNEQFF
TRBJ1-1	TRBV12-3/TRBV12-4	CASSRDSRREAFF
TRBJ2-7	TRBV12-3/TRBV12-4	CASSLETDDSYEQYF